This T cell receptor (beta chain) was captured in a study of blood T cell repertoires in COVID-19. Data came from immunoSEQ multiplex PCR; TCRdb stores just in-frame clones and leaves some out. The data show 200,000 or so clones, around 84% seen once. Germline CDR1 SGHAT, CDR2 FQNNGV. The CDR3 runs 16 residues. The ends were cut back, 3 bases at V and 6 bases at J, with 19 bases in the middle. This TCR was sampled from a man aged 80 or over with acute or convalescent COVID-19. This rearrangement joins TRBV11-2 to TRBJ2-3; no reliable D call. Sequencing used peripheral blood. For the CDR3, the DNA is TGTGCCAGCAGCTTGGAGAGCGATCCGATAGAGGATACGCAGTATTTT. Its translation is CASSLESDPIEDTQYF.